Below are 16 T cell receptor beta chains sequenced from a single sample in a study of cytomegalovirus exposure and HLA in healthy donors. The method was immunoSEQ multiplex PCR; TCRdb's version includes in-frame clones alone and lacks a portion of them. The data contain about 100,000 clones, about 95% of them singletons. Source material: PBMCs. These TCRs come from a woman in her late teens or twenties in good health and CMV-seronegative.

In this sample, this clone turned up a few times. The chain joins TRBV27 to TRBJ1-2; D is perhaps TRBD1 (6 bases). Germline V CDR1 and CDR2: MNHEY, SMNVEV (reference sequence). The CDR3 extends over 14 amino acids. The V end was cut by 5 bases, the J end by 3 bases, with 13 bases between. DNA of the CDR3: TGTGCCAGCAGTCATGGACAGACCTACTATGGCTACACCTTC. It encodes CASSHGQTYYGYTF.

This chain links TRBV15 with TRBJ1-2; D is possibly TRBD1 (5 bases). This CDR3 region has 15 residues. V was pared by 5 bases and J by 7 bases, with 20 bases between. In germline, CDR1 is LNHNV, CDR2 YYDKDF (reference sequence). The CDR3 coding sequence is TGTGCCACCAGCGGGGGGGTTGGAGGATGGGGTGGCTACACCTTC. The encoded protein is CATSGGVGGWGGYTF.

CDR3 in amino acids: CASSFDLRMITGELFF. The CDR3 bases are TGTGCCAGCAGCTTCGACTTAAGAATGATCACCGGGGAGCTGTTTTTT. The chain carries TRBV5-6 and TRBJ2-2; D is ambiguous. Between the trimmed V and J ends, which lost 2 bases and 4 bases, there was a span of 15 bases. Germline CDR1 and CDR2: SGHDT and YYEEEE. The CDR3 spans 16 residues.

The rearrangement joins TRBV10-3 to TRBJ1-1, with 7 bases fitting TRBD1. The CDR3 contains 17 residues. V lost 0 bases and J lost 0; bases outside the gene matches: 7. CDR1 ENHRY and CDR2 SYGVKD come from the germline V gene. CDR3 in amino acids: CAISESRNQGVNTEAFF. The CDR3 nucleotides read TGTGCCATCAGTGAGTCGAGGAATCAGGGGGTGAACACTGAAGCTTTCTTT.

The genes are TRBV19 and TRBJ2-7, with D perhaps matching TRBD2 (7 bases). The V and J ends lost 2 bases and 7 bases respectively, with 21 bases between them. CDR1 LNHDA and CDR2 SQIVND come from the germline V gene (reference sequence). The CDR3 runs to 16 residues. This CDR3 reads CASSIYSVGGPGEQYF. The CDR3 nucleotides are TGTGCCAGTAGTATATATAGCGTGGGGGGGCCGGGAGAGCAGTACTTC.

The DNA for the CDR3 is TGTGCCAGCTCACCACGGACTCCCGGCTCTGGAAACACCATATATTTT. Translated: CASSPRTPGSGNTIYF. The chain employs TRBV18 and TRBJ1-3; D gene unclear. The CDR3 has 16 residues. Germline V lookup: CDR1 KGHSH, CDR2 LQKENI. Trimming stripped 1 base from V and 0 bases from J, with 10 bases between.

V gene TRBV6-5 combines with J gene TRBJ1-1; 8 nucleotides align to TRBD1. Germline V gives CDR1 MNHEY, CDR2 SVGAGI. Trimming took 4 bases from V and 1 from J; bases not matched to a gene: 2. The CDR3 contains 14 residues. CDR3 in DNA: TGTGCCAGCAGTTTAGACAGGGGGAACACTGAAGCTTTCTTT. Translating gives CASSLDRGNTEAFF.

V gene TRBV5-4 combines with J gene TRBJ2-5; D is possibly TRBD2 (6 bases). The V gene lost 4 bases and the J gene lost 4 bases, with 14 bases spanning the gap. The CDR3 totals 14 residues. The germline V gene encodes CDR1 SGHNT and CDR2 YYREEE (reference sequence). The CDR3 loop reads CASSPWDGGETQYF. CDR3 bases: TGTGCCAGCAGCCCATGGGACGGGGGAGAGACCCAGTACTTC.

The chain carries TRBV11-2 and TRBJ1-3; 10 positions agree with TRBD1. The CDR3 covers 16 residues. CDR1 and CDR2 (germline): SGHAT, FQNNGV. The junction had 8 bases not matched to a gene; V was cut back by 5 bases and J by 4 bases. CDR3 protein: CASSPTDRGRGNTIYF. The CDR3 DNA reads TGTGCCAGCAGCCCCACTGACAGGGGGCGAGGAAACACCATATATTTT.

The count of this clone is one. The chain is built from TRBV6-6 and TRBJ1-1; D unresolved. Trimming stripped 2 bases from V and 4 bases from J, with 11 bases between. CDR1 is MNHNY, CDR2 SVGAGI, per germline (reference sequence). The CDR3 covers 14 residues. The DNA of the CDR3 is TGTGCCAGCAGTTACGCGGAGTCCTCCACTGAAGCTTTCTTT. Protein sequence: CASSYAESSTEAFF.

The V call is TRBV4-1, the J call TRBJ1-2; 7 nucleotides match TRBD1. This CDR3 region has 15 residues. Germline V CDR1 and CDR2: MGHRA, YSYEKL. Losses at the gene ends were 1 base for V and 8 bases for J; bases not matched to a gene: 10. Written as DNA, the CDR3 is TGCGCCAGCAGCCAAGTTGGACAGGACACCTCCGGCTACACCTTC. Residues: CASSQVGQDTSGYTF.

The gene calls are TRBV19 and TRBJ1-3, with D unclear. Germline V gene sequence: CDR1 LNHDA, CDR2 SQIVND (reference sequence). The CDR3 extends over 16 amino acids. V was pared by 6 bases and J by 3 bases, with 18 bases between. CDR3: CASRTTYQTFGNTIYF. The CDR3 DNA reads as TGTGCCAGTAGAACGACATACCAGACCTTTGGAAACACCATATATTTT.

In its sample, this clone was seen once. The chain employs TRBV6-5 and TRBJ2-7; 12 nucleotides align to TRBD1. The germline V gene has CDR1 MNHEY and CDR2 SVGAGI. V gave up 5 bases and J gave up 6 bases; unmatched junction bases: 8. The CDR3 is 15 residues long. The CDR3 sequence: CASSLPGQGAFEQYF. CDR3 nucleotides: TGTGCCAGCAGTCTACCGGGACAGGGGGCGTTCGAGCAGTACTTC.

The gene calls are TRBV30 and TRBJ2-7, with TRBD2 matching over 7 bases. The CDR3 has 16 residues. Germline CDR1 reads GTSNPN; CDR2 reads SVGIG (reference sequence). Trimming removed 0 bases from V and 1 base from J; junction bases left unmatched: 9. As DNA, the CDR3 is TGTGCCTGGAGTGTGTCTAGCGGCCGTTTTTCCTACGAGCAGTACTTC. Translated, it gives CAWSVSSGRFSYEQYF.

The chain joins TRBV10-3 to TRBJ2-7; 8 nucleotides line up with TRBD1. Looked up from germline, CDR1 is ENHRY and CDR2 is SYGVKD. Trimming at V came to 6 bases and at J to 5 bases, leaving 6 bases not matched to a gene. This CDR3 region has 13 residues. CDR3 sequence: CAIRDRATDEQYF. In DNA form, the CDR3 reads TGTGCCATCAGGGACAGGGCGACCGACGAGCAGTACTTC.

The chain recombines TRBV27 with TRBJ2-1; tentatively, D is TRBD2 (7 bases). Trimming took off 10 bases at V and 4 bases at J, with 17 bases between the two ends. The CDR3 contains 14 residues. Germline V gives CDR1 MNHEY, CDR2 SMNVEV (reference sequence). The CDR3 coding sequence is TGTGCCACCGCCACCGGGGGGCCATACAATGAGCAGTTCTTC. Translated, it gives CATATGGPYNEQFF.